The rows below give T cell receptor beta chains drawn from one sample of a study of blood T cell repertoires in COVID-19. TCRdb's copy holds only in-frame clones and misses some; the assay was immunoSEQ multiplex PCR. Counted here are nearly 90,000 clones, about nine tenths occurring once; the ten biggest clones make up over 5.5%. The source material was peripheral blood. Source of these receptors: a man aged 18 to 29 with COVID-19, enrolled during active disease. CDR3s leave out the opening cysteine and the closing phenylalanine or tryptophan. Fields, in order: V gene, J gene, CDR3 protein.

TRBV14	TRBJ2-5	ASSHITGNQETQY
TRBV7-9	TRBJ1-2	ASRPQSRGYGYT
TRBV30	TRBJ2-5	ARQEGGKTQY
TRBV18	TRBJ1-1	ASSRGATNEAF
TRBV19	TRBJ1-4	ASSSGEPSGIGKLF
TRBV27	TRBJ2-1	ASSSIAQNEQF
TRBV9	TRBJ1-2	ASGRTSDYGYT
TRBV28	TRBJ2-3	ASSLWSTGTGRPDTQY
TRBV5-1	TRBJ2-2	ASRGLAGNTGELF
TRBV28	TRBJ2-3	ASKLAGDTDTQY
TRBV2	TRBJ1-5	ASSESGTRRNQPQH
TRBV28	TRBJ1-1	ASSIVRDTEAF
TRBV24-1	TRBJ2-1	ATSDSPLTSGMENEQF
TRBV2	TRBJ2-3	ASRAVSLAVTDTQY
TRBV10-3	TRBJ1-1	AIKDRTDTEAF
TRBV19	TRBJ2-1	ASSPGRPRNEQF
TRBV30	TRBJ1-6	AWSPGHANSPLH
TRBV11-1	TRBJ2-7	ASSPQGQGWDEQY
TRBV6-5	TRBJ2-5	ASSKGLVVETQY
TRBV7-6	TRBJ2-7	ASSLAQGLAYEQY
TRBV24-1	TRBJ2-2	ATSKTSGISGELF
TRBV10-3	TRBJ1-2	AISARTGDPNYGYT
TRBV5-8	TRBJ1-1	ASSLGDTSSTEAF
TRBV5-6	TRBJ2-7	ASSHPSGSYEQY
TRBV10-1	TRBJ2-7	ASSVRLVLGTGPTGEQY
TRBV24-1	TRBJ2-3	ATSDLTPGLAGVSTDTQY
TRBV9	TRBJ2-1	ASSVGTLGLAGDKF
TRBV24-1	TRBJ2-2	ATSDSTGELF
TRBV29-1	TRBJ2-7	SVPKGDYEQY
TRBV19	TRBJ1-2	ASSEQTSNYGYT
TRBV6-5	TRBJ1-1	ASSRDRVLAF
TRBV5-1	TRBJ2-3	ASSWGTGRFDTQY
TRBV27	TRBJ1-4	ASKPNREGKLL
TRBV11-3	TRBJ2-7	ASRCPPGLAGVYEQY
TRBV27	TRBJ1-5	ASSLRAGRWPQH
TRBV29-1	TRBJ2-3	SARTGEGDTQY
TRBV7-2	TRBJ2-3	ASSFLPGGGGTNTQY
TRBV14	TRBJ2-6	ASSPTRVLGANVLT
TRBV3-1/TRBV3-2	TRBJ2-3	ASSQRLAGGPPHTDTQY
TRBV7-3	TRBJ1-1	ASSSTGGNTEAF
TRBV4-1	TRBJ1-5	ASSPRPGDQPQH
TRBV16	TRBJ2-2	ASSQYQNTGELF
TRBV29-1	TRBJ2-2	SVSPSGSAGELF
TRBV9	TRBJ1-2	ASTTPQAGSNYGYT
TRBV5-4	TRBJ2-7	ASSLGTSPSEQY
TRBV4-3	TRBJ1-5	ASSQVRNQPQH
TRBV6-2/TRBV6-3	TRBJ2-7	ASSSMDRPYEQY
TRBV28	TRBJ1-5	ASSLTDIQPQH
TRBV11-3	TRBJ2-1	ASSSGQGRGQF
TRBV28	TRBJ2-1	ASSLFSGTYNEQF
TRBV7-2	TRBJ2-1	ASSSPGFYNEQF
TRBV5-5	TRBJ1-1	ASSLLRDSEAF
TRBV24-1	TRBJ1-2	ATSHSGRRGYT
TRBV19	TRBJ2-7	ASAEREIYEQY